The rows below give T cell receptor beta chains drawn from one sample of a study of CD4+ T cells in melanoma. Profiling relied on immunoSEQ multiplex PCR, and the TCRdb table lists in-frame clones only, not all of them. The table records about 140,000 clones, about 90% of them present only once. The receptors shown here come from a human donor with melanoma. CDR3s include the opening cysteine and the closing phenylalanine or tryptophan. D genes are given only for firm matches.

d_call	v_call	j_call	cdr3_aa
-	TRBV2	TRBJ2-7	CASSYPTGSSYEQYF
-	TRBV28	TRBJ1-2	CASSLPLQNYGYTF
TRBD1	TRBV6-6	TRBJ1-5	CASSRGTGNQPQHF
-	TRBV2	TRBJ2-3	CASSGDTDTQYF
TRBD1	TRBV2	TRBJ2-7	CASSRDRGYEQYF
-	TRBV18	TRBJ2-1	CASSLPDNEQFF
TRBD1	TRBV10-1	TRBJ2-2	CASSLRTGDTGELFF
-	TRBV25-1	TRBJ2-4	CASSEGARALAKNIQYF
TRBD1	TRBV18	TRBJ1-5	CASSPTQGAGQPQHF
TRBD2	TRBV5-1	TRBJ2-1	CASSSVAGGNEQFF